This entry is about one TCR beta chain. Original data processing: Nucleated cell number was recorded as an estimate derived from reference gene primer amplification. Here immunoSEQ multiplex PCR was the method, and the copy in TCRdb shows in-frame clones only, minus some. The DNA gave D and trimming, while V, J and clone size come from that table. The table lists roughly 120,000 clones, less than 90% of them singletons. CDR3 length: 12 amino acids. Germline V lookup: CDR1 SEHNR, CDR2 FQNEAQ (reference sequence). V shed 5 bases and J shed 13 bases, with 12 bases lying between them. This sample is drawn from a study of blood T cell repertoires in COVID-19. On the study more broadly: Italy, Spain and the United States were the sources of the convalescent and acute COVID-19 samples. The analysed material was cDNA or gDNA that came from T cells, B-cell-depleted T cells, or PBMCs.

This sequence joins TRBV7-9 and TRBJ1-6; D remains unclear. This TCR was recovered from a man aged 30 to 39 with acute or convalescent COVID-19. The sample comprised peripheral blood. The CDR3 region is CASSHIKEPLHF. CDR3 bases: TGTGCCAGCAGCCATATTAAGGAGCCCCTCCACTTT.